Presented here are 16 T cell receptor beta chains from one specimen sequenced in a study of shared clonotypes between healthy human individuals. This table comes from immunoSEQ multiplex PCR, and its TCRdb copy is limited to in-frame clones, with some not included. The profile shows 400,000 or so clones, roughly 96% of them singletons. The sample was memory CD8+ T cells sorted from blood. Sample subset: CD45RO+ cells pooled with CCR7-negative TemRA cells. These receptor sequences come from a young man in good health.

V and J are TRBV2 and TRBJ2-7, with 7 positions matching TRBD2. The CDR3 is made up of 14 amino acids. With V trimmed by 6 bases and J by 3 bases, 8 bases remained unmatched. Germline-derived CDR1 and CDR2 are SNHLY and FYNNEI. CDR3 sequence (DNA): TGTGCCAGCAGAGAATGGGGGGGAGGCTACGAGCAGTACTTC. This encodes CASREWGGGYEQYF.

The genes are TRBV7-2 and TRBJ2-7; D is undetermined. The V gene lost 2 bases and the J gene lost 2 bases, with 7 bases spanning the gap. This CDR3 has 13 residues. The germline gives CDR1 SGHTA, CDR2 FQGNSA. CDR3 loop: CASSLNTAYEQYF. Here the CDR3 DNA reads TGTGCCAGCAGCTTAAATACAGCCTACGAGCAGTACTTC.

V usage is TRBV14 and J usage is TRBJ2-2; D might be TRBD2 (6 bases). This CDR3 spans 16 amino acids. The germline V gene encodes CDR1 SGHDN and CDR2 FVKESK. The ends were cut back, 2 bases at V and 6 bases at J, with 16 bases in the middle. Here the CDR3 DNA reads TGTGCCAGCAGCCAAAGGCGGGGCCAAGTTGCCGGGGAGCTGTTTTTT. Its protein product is CASSQRRGQVAGELFF.

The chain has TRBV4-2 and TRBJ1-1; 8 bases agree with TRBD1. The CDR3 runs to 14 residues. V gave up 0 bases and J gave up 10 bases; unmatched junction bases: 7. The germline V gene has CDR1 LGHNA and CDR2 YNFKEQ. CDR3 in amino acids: CASSQERRGRGAFF. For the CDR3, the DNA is TGTGCCAGCAGCCAAGAACGCAGGGGGCGGGGAGCTTTCTTT.

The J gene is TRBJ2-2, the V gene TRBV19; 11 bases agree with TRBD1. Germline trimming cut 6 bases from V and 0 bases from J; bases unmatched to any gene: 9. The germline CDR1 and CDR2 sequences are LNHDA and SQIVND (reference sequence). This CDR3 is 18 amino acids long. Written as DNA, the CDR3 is TGTGCCAGTAGCAAGAGGACAGGGGGCGCCGCGAACACCGGGGAGCTGTTTTTT. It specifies CASSKRTGGAANTGELFF.

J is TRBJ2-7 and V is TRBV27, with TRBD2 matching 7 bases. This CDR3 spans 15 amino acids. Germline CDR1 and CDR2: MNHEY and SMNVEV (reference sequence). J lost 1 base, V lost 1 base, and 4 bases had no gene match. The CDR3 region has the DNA TGTGCCAGCAGTTTATTGGGCGGGAGATCCTACGAGCAGTACTTC. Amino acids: CASSLLGGRSYEQYF.

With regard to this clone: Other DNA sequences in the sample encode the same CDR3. The CDR3 coding sequence is TGTGCCAGCAGCGTAGGGGACAGCTCCTACGAGCAGTACTTC. It yields the protein CASSVGDSSYEQYF. V is TRBV9 and J is TRBJ2-7; 7 bases line up with TRBD1. V was pared by 0 bases and J by 0 bases, with 0 bases of the junction left unmatched. In germline, CDR1 is SGDLS, CDR2 YYNGEE. The CDR3 sequence is 14 residues long.

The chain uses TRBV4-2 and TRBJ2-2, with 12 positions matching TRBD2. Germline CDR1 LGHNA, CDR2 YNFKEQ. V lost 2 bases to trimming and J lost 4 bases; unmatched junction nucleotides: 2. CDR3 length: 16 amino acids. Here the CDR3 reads CASSQLTSGGTGELFF. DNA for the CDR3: TGTGCCAGCAGCCAATTGACTAGCGGGGGCACCGGGGAGCTGTTTTTT.

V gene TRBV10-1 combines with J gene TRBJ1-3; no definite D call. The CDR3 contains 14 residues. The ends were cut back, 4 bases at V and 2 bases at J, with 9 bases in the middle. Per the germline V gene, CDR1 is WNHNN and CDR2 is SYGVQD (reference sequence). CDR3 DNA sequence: TGCGCCAGCAGTGCCCAGGCCACTGGAAACACCATATATTTT. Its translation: CASSAQATGNTIYF.

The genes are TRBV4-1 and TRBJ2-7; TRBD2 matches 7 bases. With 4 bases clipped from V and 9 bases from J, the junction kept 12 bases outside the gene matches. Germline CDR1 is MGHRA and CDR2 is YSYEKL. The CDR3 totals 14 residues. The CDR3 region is CASSLSGPTTGQYF. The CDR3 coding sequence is TGCGCCAGCAGCCTTAGCGGGCCCACCACCGGGCAGTACTTC.

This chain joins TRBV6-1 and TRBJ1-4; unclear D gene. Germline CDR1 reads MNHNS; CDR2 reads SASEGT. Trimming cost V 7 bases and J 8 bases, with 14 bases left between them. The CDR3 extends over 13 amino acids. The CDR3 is CASTPRAGEKLFF. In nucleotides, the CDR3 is TGTGCCAGCACCCCCCGGGCGGGGGAAAAACTGTTTTTT.

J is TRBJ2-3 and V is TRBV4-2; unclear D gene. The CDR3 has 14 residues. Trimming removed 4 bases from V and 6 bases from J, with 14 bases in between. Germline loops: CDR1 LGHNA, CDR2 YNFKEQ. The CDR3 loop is CASSPEDRSDTQYF. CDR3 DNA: TGTGCCAGCAGCCCGGAAGACCGGTCGGATACGCAGTATTTT.

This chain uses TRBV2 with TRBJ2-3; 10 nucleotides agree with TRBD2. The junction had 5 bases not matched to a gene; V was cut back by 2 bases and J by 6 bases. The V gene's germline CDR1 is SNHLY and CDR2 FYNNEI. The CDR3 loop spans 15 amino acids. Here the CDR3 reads CASSEPAGGIDTQYF. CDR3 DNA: TGTGCCAGCAGTGAACCAGCGGGAGGGATCGATACGCAGTATTTT. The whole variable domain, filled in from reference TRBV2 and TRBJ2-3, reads EPEVTQTPSHQVTQMGQEVILRCVPISNHLYFYWYRQILGQKVEFLVSFYNNEISEKSEIFDDQFSVERPDGSNFTLKIRSTKLEDSAMYFCASSEPAGGIDTQYFGPGTRLTVL.

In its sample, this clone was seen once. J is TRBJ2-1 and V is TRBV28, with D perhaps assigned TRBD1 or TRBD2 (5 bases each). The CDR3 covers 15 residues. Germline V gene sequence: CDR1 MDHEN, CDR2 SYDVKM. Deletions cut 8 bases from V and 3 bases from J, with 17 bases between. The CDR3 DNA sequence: TGTGCCAGCCTTTCTCCGGGACCCCACTACAATGAGCAGTTCTTC. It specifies CASLSPGPHYNEQFF.

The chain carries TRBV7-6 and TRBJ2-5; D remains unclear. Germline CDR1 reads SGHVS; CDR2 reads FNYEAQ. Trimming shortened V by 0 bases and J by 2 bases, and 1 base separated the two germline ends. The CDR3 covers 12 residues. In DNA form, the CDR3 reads TGTGCCAGCAGCTTAGCACAAGAGACCCAGTACTTC. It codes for CASSLAQETQYF. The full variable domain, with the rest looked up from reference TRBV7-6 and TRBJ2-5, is GAGVSQSPRYKVTKRGQDVALRCDPISGHVSLYWYRQALGQGPEFLTYFNYEAQQDKSGLPNDRFSAERPEGSISTLTIQRTEQRDSAMYRCASSLAQETQYFGPGTRLLVL.

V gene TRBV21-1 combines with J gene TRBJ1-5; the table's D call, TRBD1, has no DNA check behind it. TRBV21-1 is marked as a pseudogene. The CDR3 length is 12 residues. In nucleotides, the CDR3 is TGTGCCAGCAGCGGACACAATCAGCCCCAGCATTTT. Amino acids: CASSGHNQPQHF.